This T cell receptor beta chain was sequenced for a study of blood T cell repertoires in COVID-19. At the level of the study: Collection of acute and convalescent COVID-19 samples took place in the United States, Italy and Spain. Sources were T cells, B-cell-depleted T cells, or PBMCs; the material itself was cDNA or gDNA.

CDR3 length equals 15 residues. Trimming stripped 4 bases from V and 3 bases from J, with 13 bases between. CDR1 and CDR2 (germline): LNHDA, SQIVND (reference sequence). Authors' analysis steps: Researchers report that nucleated cell counts were estimated from reference gene primer amplification. Libraries were prepared by immunoSEQ multiplex PCR; TCRdb keeps only in-frame clonotypes and omits some of them. V, J and clone size are those of that table, while D and trimming were read from the DNA. The sample has around 140,000 clones, approximately 84% seen once; the top ten hold about a sixth. This chain links TRBV19 with TRBJ1-5; D may be TRBD1 (5 bases). The receptor was derived from a woman older than 75 with acute or convalescent COVID-19. Sequences were obtained from peripheral blood. CDR3 coding DNA: TGTGCCAGTAGTACAACCGGGACTTACAATCAGCCCCAGCATTTT. Translated: CASSTTGTYNQPQHF.